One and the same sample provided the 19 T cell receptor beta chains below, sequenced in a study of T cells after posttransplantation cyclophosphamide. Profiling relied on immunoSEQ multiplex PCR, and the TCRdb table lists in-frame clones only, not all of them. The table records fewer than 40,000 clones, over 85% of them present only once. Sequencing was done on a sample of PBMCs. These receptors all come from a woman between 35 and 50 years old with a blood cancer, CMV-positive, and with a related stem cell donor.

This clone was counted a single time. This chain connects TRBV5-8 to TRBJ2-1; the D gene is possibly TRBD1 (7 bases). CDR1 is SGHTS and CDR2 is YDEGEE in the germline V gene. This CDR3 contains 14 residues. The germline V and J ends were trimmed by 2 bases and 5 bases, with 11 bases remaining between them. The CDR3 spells CASSFSGGNNEQFF. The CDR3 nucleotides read TGTGCCAGCAGCTTTTCAGGGGGGAACAATGAGCAGTTCTTC.

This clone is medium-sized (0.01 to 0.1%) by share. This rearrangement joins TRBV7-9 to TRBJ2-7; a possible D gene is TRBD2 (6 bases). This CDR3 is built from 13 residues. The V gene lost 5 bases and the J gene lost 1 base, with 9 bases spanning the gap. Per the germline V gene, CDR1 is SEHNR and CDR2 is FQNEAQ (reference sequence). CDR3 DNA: TGTGCCAGCAGCCCGGGGACTTCCTACGAGCAGTACTTC. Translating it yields CASSPGTSYEQYF.

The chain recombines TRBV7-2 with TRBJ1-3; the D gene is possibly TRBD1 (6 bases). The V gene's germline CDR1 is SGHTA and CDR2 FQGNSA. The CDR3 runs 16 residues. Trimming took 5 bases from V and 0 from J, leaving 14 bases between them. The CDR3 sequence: CASSPRGALSGNTIYF. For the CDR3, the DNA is TGTGCCAGCAGCCCCCGGGGGGCCCTCTCTGGAAACACCATATATTTT.

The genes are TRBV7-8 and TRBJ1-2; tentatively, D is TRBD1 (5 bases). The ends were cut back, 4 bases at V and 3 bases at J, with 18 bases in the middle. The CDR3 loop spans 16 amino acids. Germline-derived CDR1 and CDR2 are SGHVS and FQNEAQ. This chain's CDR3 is CASSSRSSGSDYGYTF. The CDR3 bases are TGTGCCAGCAGCTCGCGTTCTTCAGGGTCCGACTATGGCTACACCTTC. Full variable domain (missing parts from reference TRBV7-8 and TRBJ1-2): GAGVSQSPRYKVAKRGQDVALRCDPISGHVSLFWYQQALGQGPEFLTYFQNEAQLDKSGLPSDRFFAERPEGSVSTLKIQRTQQEDSAVYLCASSSRSSGSDYGYTFGSGTRLTVV.

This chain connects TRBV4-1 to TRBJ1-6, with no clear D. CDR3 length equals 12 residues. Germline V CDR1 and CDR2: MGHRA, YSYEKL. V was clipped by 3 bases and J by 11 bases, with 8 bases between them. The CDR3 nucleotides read TGCGCCAGCAGCCAGCACAGCACACCCCTCCACTTT. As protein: CASSQHSTPLHF.

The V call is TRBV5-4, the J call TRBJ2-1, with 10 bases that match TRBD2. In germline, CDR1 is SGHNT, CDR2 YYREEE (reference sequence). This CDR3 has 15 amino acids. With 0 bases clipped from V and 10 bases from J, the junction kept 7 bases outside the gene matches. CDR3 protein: CASSLGPAGGREQFF. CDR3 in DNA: TGTGCCAGCAGCTTGGGGCCAGCGGGGGGGCGGGAGCAGTTCTTC.

The CDR3 nucleotides read TGTGCCAGCAGTCCTACAGGGGCCTACGAGCAGTACTTC. Protein product: CASSPTGAYEQYF. The rearrangement joins TRBV27 to TRBJ2-7; 7 nucleotides align to TRBD1. Unmatched junction bases numbered 3, after V lost 5 bases and J lost 2 bases. CDR1 and CDR2 (germline): MNHEY, SMNVEV (reference sequence). The CDR3 has 13 amino acids.

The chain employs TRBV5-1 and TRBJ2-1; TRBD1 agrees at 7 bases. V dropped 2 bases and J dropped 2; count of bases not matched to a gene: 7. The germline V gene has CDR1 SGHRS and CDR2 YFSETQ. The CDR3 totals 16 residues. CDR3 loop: CASSFQDRTTYNEQFF. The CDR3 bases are TGCGCCAGCAGCTTCCAGGACAGGACGACCTACAATGAGCAGTTCTTC.

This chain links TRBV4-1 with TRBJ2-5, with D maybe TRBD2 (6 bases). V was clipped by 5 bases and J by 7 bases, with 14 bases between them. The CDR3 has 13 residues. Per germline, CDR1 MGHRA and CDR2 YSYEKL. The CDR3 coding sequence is TGCGCCAGCAGCTCCCCGGGACTCGCGACCCAGTACTTC. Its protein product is CASSSPGLATQYF.

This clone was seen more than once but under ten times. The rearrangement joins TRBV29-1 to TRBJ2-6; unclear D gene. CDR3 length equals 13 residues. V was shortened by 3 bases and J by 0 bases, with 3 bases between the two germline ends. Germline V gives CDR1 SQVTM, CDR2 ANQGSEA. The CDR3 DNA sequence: TGCAGCGTTGACAGCTCTGGGGCCAACGTCCTGACTTTC. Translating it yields CSVDSSGANVLTF. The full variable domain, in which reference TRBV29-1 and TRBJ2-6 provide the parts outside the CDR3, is SAVISQKPSRDICQRGTSLTIQCQVDSQVTMMFWYRQQPGQSLTLIATANQGSEATYESGFVIDKFPISRPNLTFSTLTVSNMSPEDSSIYLCSVDSSGANVLTFGAGSRLTVL.

In nucleotides, the CDR3 is TGCGCCAGCAGCTTGTATACTAGCGGGGTTGGCAATGAGCAGTTCTTC. Its translation: CASSLYTSGVGNEQFF. This chain links TRBV5-1 with TRBJ2-1; 10 nucleotides line up with TRBD2. Unmatched junction bases numbered 7, after V lost 1 base and J lost 6 bases. Germline CDR1 SGHRS, CDR2 YFSETQ. The CDR3 has 16 amino acids.

CDR3 in amino acids: CASSGGRVSFNTEAFF. The CDR3 DNA follows: TGTGCCAGTAGTGGGGGCAGGGTGAGCTTTAACACTGAAGCTTTCTTT. This sequence joins TRBV19 and TRBJ1-1, with D perhaps TRBD1 (6 bases). Germline CDR1 reads LNHDA; CDR2 reads SQIVND (reference sequence). V shed 5 bases and J shed 2 bases, with 18 bases lying between them. This CDR3 has 16 amino acids.

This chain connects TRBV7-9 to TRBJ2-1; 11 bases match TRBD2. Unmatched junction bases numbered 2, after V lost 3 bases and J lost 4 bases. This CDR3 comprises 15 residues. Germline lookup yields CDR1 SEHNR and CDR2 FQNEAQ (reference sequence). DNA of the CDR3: TGTGCCAGCAGCTTTACTAGCGGGGGTTACAATGAGCAGTTCTTC. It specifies CASSFTSGGYNEQFF.

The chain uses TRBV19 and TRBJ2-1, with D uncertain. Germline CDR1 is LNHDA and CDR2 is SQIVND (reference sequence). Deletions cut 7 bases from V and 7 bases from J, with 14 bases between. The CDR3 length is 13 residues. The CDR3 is CASKPSWANEQFF. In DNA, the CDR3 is TGTGCCAGTAAACCCTCTTGGGCGAATGAGCAGTTCTTC.

This chain's CDR3 is CASSDSASGAYNEQFF. In DNA form, the CDR3 reads TGTGCCAGCAGTGACTCGGCTAGCGGGGCCTACAATGAGCAGTTCTTC. The chain couples TRBV6-4 to TRBJ2-1; 9 bases fit TRBD2. The length of the CDR3 is 16 residues. Germline CDR1 MRHNA, CDR2 SNTAGT. J gave up 2 bases and V 0 bases, and 2 bases lay outside the gene matches.

CDR3 loop: CASSGMSTGSNEQFF. As DNA, the CDR3 is TGTGCCAGCAGTGGGATGTCGACAGGGTCAAATGAGCAGTTCTTC. This chain joins TRBV6-5 and TRBJ2-1; the match to TRBD1 covers 7 bases. The CDR3 runs to 15 residues. V shed 5 bases and J 7 bases; nucleotides not matched to a gene: 11. Germline V gene lookup returns CDR1 MNHEY and CDR2 SVGAGI.

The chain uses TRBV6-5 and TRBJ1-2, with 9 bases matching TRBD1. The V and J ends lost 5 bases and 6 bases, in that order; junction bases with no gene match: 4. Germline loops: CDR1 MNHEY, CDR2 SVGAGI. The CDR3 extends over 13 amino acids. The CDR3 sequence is CASSRDRVDGYTF. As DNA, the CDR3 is TGTGCCAGCAGTCGGGACAGGGTGGATGGCTACACCTTC.

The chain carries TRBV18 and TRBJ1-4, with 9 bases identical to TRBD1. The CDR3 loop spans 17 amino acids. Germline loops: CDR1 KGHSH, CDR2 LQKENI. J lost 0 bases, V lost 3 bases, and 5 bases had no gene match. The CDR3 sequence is CASSPMNRGPTNEKLFF. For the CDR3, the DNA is TGTGCCAGCTCACCTATGAACAGGGGGCCAACTAATGAAAAACTGTTTTTT. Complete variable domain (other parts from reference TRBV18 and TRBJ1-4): NAGVMQNPRHLVRRRGQEARLRCSPMKGHSHVYWYRQLPEEGLKFMVYLQKENIIDESGMPKERFSAEFPKEGPSILRIQQVVRGDSAAYFCASSPMNRGPTNEKLFFGSGTQLSVL.

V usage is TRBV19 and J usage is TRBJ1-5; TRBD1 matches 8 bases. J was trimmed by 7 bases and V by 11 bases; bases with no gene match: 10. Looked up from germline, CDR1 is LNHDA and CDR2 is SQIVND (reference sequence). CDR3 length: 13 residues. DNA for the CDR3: TGTGCCGCCCAGGGGGCGGAGGGACAGCCCCAGCATTTT. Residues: CAAQGAEGQPQHF.